This T cell receptor beta chain was identified during a study of identical twins. Study-wide findings and caveats: Donors were not followed over many years; analysis was cross-sectional.

A single count supports this clonotype. Its antigen is currently unknown. Each CDR3 protein gets one entry after TCRdb re-called the 5' RACE reads with MiXCR. The table records a few hundred thousand distinct CDR3 sequences, roughly 15% of them present only once. Germline V gene data show CDR1 as KGHSH and CDR2 as LQKENI. The ends lost 5 bases at V and 6 bases at J; junction bases unmatched: 3. This CDR3 region has 12 residues. This same sample was also taken into another study, of yellow fever vaccine responses in identical twins.

This sequence joins TRBV18 and TRBJ1-1, with TRBD1 identical over 7 bases. The sample consisted of CD4+ T cells sorted from blood. The TCR comes from a woman aged 18-35 years in good health. The chain's CDR3 is CASSSQGAEAFF. In nucleotides, the CDR3 is TGTGCCAGCTCATCTCAGGGGGCTGAAGCTTTCTTT.